This is a list of T cell receptor beta chains from one sample in a study of T cell responses to AZD1222 COVID-19 vaccine. Here immunoSEQ multiplex PCR was the method, and the copy in TCRdb shows in-frame clones only, minus some. The table records 15,000 to 20,000 clones, over 60% of them present only once. The sample in question was peripheral blood, obtained 28 days after the second AZD1222 dose. The receptors shown here come from an adult who received the AZD1222 COVID-19 vaccine. Both conserved end residues are part of each CDR3. A D gene is named only where the DNA matches it firmly. Some rows have no size entry. The others give once, few or many, or a class for an expanded clone.

d_gene	j_gene	abundance	v_gene	CDR3nt	CDR3aa
-	TRBJ1-5	-	TRBV6-5	TGTGCCAGCATCAAAACCGGCAATCAGCCCCAGCATTTT	CASIKTGNQPQHF
TRBD2	TRBJ2-1	few	TRBV14	TGTGCCAGCAGCCAAGTCCCGGGAGGAGATGAGCAGTTCTTC	CASSQVPGGDEQFF
-	TRBJ2-5	-	TRBV5-6	TGTGCCAGCAGCTTGGACCCGACCACAGGGAGGGGACAAGAGACCCAGTACTTC	CASSLDPTTGRGQETQYF
-	TRBJ1-2	-	TRBV12-3/TRBV12-4	TGTGCCAGCAGTTCCTCGGGGGGAGGTGGCTACACCTTC	CASSSSGGGGYTF
-	TRBJ2-3	-	TRBV5-8	TGTGCCAGCAGCTGGGTGGGGGACACAGATACGCAGTATTTT	CASSWVGDTDTQYF
TRBD1	TRBJ1-4	-	TRBV2	TGTGCCACCCGGACAGGGCGTGAAAAACTGTTTTTT	CATRTGREKLFF
-	TRBJ2-6	few	TRBV29-1	TGCAGCGTTGCGGTGGAACTAAGTCGGGCCAACGTCCTGACTTTC	CSVAVELSRANVLTF
-	TRBJ2-3	-	TRBV18	TGTGCCAGCTCACCAGGGGCCCAGGCAGATACGCAGTATTTT	CASSPGAQADTQYF
TRBD2	TRBJ2-3	-	TRBV4-3	TGCGCCAGCAGCCAAGAACTAGCGGGGGGCACAGATACGCAGTATTTT	CASSQELAGGTDTQYF
-	TRBJ2-3	-	TRBV4-1	TGCGCCAGCAGCCAAGATCTCGGCGGTACGCAGTATTTT	CASSQDLGGTQYF
TRBD1	TRBJ1-4	few	TRBV28	TGTGCCAGCAGTCCTGGTGGGACAGCTAATGAAAAACTGTTTTTT	CASSPGGTANEKLFF
-	TRBJ1-6	-	TRBV6-6	TGTGCCAGCAGTCCAGGGAGCTCCTATAATTCACCCCTCCACTTT	CASSPGSSYNSPLHF
TRBD1	TRBJ1-2	-	TRBV2	TGTGCCAGCAGTGGCCGGGGACAGGGGTCGGGTGGCTACACCTTC	CASSGRGQGSGGYTF
-	TRBJ2-1	-	TRBV20-1	TGCAGTGCTGGGAGCTACAATGAGCAGTTCTTC	CSAGSYNEQFF
TRBD2	TRBJ2-7	-	TRBV5-1	TGCGCCAGCAGCTTCACCCCGGGACTAGCGGGGGAGCAGTACTTC	CASSFTPGLAGEQYF
TRBD1	TRBJ1-2	-	TRBV2	TGTGCCAGCAGTCCGGGACAGCTCTATGGCTACACCTTC	CASSPGQLYGYTF
-	TRBJ1-3	-	TRBV10-1	TGCGCCAGCCGCTCGGGCCCTGGAAACACCATATATTTT	CASRSGPGNTIYF
TRBD1	TRBJ2-7	-	TRBV11-1	TGTGCCAGCACCCCGACAGGGGCCCCAACCTACGAGCAGTACTTC	CASTPTGAPTYEQYF
-	TRBJ1-5	-	TRBV5-8	TGTGCCAGCAGCAAACTCGACGGAAATCAGCCCCAGCATTTT	CASSKLDGNQPQHF
-	TRBJ1-2	-	TRBV24-1	TGTGCCACCAGCCTTTCCGGGAGCTATGGCTACACCTTC	CATSLSGSYGYTF
TRBD2	TRBJ2-7	-	TRBV28	TGTGCCAGCAGTTTATCTAGCGGGGGGAGGTATGACGAGCAGTACTTC	CASSLSSGGRYDEQYF
-	TRBJ1-2	-	TRBV4-3	TGCGCCAGCAGCCCCGGGGTTAGGGGGGTCGGCTACACCTTC	CASSPGVRGVGYTF
-	TRBJ2-7	-	TRBV30	TGTGCCTGGAGTGTAGCAGGGACCTACGAGCAGTACTTC	CAWSVAGTYEQYF
TRBD1	TRBJ2-7	-	TRBV13	TGTGCCAGCAGCCCAGGCCTGGGACAGGGACAATACGAGCAGTACTTC	CASSPGLGQGQYEQYF